This T cell receptor beta chain was profiled in a study of OX40 agonist ivuxolimab in advanced cancers. This clone was counted only a few times. The CDR3 spans 15 residues. V shed 6 bases and J shed 2 bases, with 13 bases lying between them. Germline loops: CDR1 MNHEY, CDR2 SVGAGI. Data came from immunoSEQ multiplex PCR; TCRdb stores just in-frame clones and leaves some out. This sample has about 77,000 clones; over 85% occur once, and the top ten carry about 2.3%. This sequence was found in an adult with an advanced solid tumor such as melanoma, head and neck, liver or kidney cancer. The specimen was CD4+ or CD8+ T cells sorted from blood, collected in a trial of the OX40 agonist ivuxolimab. The V and J genes are TRBV6-5 and TRBJ1-4; maybe TRBD1 (5 bases). The CDR3 is CASRRTPITNEKLFF. CDR3 nucleotide sequence: TGTGCCAGCAGAAGGACACCGATTACTAATGAAAAACTGTTTTTT.